Sequencing of this T cell receptor (beta chain) was carried out in a study of T cell responses to AZD1222 COVID-19 vaccine. Study-level results: Seropositive AZD1222 recipients at baseline numbered only five or six. Spike-wide vaccine-associated CD4 TCRs dominated at 160-218 and 743-854. Most donors were white British and more were female, and clonal diversity was possibly underestimated.

V was pared by 1 base and J by 4 bases, with 3 bases of the junction left unmatched. The CDR3 covers 16 residues. Germline CDR1 PRHDT, CDR2 FYEKMQ (reference sequence). Concerning this clone itself: The antigen is undetermined.

The method was immunoSEQ multiplex PCR; TCRdb's version includes in-frame clones alone and lacks a portion of them. The repertoire holds around 100,000 clones, with about 92% as singletons. The rearrangement uses TRBV13 and TRBJ2-2; 10 nucleotides agree with TRBD2. Material: peripheral blood, obtained on day 0 of AZD1222 vaccination. The sequence came from an adult in good health. Here the CDR3 DNA reads TGTGCCAGCAGCTTAGTTTTAGCGGGGGGCACCGGGGAGCTGTTTTTT. Protein product: CASSLVLAGGTGELFF.